Listed below are T cell receptor beta chains from one sample, sequenced in a study of OX40 agonist ivuxolimab in advanced cancers. Profiling relied on immunoSEQ multiplex PCR, and the TCRdb table lists in-frame clones only, not all of them. This table holds tens of thousands of clones, roughly 89% found once. Material: CD4+ or CD8+ T cells sorted from blood, obtained in a trial of the OX40 agonist ivuxolimab. These receptors all stem from an adult with an advanced solid tumor such as melanoma, head and neck, liver or kidney cancer. Each CDR3 is given without its conserved first and last residue. Fields, in order: V gene, J gene, CDR3 protein.

V gene: TRBV30; J gene: TRBJ1-5; CDR3 protein: AWSVRTGSNQPQH
V gene: TRBV18; J gene: TRBJ1-1; CDR3 protein: ASSPPGRGSAGTEAF
V gene: TRBV6-5; J gene: TRBJ1-4; CDR3 protein: ASSYSLTGVHEKLF
V gene: TRBV9; J gene: TRBJ2-1; CDR3 protein: ASSVASAGGYGDEQF
V gene: TRBV11-3; J gene: TRBJ1-1; CDR3 protein: ASSSKQGTEAF
V gene: TRBV5-1; J gene: TRBJ1-4; CDR3 protein: ASRDGTGLEKLF
V gene: TRBV6-5; J gene: TRBJ2-3; CDR3 protein: ASSNRPFSTDTQY
V gene: TRBV18; J gene: TRBJ2-5; CDR3 protein: ASSPLEFETQY
V gene: TRBV12-5; J gene: TRBJ1-3; CDR3 protein: ASGPSGNTIY
V gene: TRBV11-1; J gene: TRBJ2-1; CDR3 protein: ASSPTDSYNEQF
V gene: TRBV15; J gene: TRBJ2-5; CDR3 protein: ATSRGRRVEETQY
V gene: TRBV5-1; J gene: TRBJ1-2; CDR3 protein: ASSARTDAAAGYT
V gene: TRBV7-3; J gene: TRBJ1-6; CDR3 protein: ASSLSGGGSPLH
V gene: TRBV5-1; J gene: TRBJ1-1; CDR3 protein: ASSSTQGAGTEAF
V gene: TRBV9; J gene: TRBJ2-1; CDR3 protein: ASSVGGATPPHNEQF
V gene: TRBV7-9; J gene: TRBJ2-5; CDR3 protein: ASSFGRQGAETQY
V gene: TRBV6-5; J gene: TRBJ2-1; CDR3 protein: ASGLGTSGRYEQF
V gene: TRBV28; J gene: TRBJ2-4; CDR3 protein: ASLKQERGIQY
V gene: TRBV27; J gene: TRBJ2-7; CDR3 protein: ASSRTGTSGTYEQY
V gene: TRBV7-2; J gene: TRBJ1-1; CDR3 protein: ASSSQGSLTEAF
V gene: TRBV10-3; J gene: TRBJ2-1; CDR3 protein: AISKTFDEQF
V gene: TRBV4-2; J gene: TRBJ2-2; CDR3 protein: ASSQGTGQGTGELF
V gene: TRBV4-1; J gene: TRBJ2-1; CDR3 protein: ASSQAILVGNTMKQF
V gene: TRBV30; J gene: TRBJ1-5; CDR3 protein: AWNTGGDQPQH
V gene: TRBV5-4; J gene: TRBJ2-3; CDR3 protein: ASSRGLASSADTQY
V gene: TRBV27; J gene: TRBJ1-1; CDR3 protein: ASSLIGGTLLNTEAF
V gene: TRBV18; J gene: .; CDR3 protein: ASSPNTGGEYEQY
V gene: TRBV7-2; J gene: TRBJ1-2; CDR3 protein: ASSFASDSLLS
V gene: TRBV2; J gene: TRBJ1-2; CDR3 protein: ASRGKGQVYGYT
V gene: TRBV19; J gene: TRBJ2-2; CDR3 protein: ASSEAGTSTGELF
V gene: TRBV11-2; J gene: TRBJ2-7; CDR3 protein: ASSLGGGYEQY
V gene: TRBV7-9; J gene: TRBJ2-1; CDR3 protein: ASSSTGTSGSYNEQF
V gene: TRBV28; J gene: TRBJ2-7; CDR3 protein: ASSLWPPSPGAYSYEQY
V gene: TRBV7-9; J gene: TRBJ2-6; CDR3 protein: ASSLVGANVLT
V gene: TRBV2; J gene: TRBJ2-2; CDR3 protein: ASRRTGQTTNTGELF
V gene: TRBV29-1; J gene: TRBJ1-1; CDR3 protein: SSLQAGNTEAF
V gene: TRBV7-2; J gene: TRBJ2-5; CDR3 protein: ASSLVGTGQQETQY
V gene: TRBV4-1; J gene: TRBJ2-3; CDR3 protein: ASSQTPGRSTDTQY
V gene: TRBV19; J gene: TRBJ2-5; CDR3 protein: ASSMPRNGETQY
V gene: TRBV29-1; J gene: TRBJ2-5; CDR3 protein: SVERAQETQY
V gene: TRBV27; J gene: TRBJ1-4; CDR3 protein: ASSFPYDGDSTNEKLF